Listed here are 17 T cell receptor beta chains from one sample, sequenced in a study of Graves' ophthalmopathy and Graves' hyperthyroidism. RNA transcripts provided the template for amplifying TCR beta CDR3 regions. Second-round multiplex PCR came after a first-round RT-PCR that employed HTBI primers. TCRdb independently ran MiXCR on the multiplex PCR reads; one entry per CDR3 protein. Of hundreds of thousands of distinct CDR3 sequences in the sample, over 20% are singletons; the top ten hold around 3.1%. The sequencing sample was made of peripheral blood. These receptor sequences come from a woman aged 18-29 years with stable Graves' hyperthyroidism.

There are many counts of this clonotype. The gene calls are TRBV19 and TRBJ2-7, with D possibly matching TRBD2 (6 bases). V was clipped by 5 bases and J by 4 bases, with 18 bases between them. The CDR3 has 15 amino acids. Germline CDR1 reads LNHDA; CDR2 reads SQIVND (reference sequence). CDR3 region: CASSLGTGEGYEQYF. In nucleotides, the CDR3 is TGTGCCAGTAGTCTCGGAACGGGAGAGGGGTACGAGCAGTACTTC.

The CDR3 loop reads CASSRAGRNTIYF. The DNA of the CDR3 is TGTGCCAGCAGCAGAGCAGGGCGAAACACCATATATTTT. The rearrangement uses TRBV6-1 and TRBJ1-3; TRBD1 might be the D (5 bases). There are 13 residues in the CDR3. The V gene lost 6 bases and the J gene lost 5 bases, with 11 bases spanning the gap. Germline V CDR1 and CDR2: MNHNS, SASEGT.

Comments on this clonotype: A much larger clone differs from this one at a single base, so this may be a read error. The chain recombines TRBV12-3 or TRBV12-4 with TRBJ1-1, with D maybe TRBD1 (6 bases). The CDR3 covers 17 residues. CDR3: CASSPSQGQRMNTEALF. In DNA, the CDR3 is TGTGCCAGCAGTCCTAGTCAGGGGCAGAGGATGAACACTGAAGCTCTCTTT.

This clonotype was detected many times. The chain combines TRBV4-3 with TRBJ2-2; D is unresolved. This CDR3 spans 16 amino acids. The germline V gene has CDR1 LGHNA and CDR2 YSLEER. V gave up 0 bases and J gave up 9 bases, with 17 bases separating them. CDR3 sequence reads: CASSQDSGPRMWELFF. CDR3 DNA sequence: TGCGCCAGCAGCCAAGATAGTGGACCGAGGATGTGGGAGCTGTTTTTT.

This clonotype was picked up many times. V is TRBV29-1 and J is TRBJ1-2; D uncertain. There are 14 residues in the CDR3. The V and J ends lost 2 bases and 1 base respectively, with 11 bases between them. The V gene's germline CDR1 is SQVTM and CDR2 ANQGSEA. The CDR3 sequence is CSVEMMGLNYGYTF. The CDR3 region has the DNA TGCAGCGTTGAAATGATGGGTCTTAACTATGGCTACACCTTC.

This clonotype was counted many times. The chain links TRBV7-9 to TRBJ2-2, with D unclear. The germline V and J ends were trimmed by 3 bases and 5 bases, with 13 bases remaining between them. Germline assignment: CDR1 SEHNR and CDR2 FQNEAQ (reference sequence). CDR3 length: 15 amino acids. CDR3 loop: CASSFYPERTGELFF. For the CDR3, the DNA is TGTGCCAGCAGCTTTTATCCGGAAAGGACCGGGGAGCTGTTTTTT.

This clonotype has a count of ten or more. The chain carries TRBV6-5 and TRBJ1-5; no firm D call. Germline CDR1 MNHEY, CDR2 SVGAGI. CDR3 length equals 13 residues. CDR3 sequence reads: CASGSFSNQPQHF. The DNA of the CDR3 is TGTGCAAGCGGGTCCTTCTCCAATCAGCCCCAGCATTTT.

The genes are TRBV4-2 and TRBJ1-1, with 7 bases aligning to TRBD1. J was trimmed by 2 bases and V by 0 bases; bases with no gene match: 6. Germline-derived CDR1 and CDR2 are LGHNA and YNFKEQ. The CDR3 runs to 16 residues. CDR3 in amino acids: CASSQETGMDNTEAFF. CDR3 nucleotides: TGTGCCAGCAGCCAAGAGACAGGGATGGATAACACTGAAGCTTTCTTT.

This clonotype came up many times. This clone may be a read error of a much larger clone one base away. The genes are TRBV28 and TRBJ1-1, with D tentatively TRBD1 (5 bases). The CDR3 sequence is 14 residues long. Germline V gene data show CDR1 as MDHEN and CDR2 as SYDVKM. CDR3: CASSLGTWAVEACF. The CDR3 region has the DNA TGTGCCAGCAGTTTGGGGACTTGGGCCGTTGAAGCTTGCTTT. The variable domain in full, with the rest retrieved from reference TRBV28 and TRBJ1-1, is DVKVTQSSRYLVKRTGEKVFLECVQDMDHENMFWYRQDPGLGLRLIYFSYDVKMKEKGDIPEGYSVSREKKERFSLILESASTNQTSMYLCASSLGTWAVEACFGQGTRLTVV.

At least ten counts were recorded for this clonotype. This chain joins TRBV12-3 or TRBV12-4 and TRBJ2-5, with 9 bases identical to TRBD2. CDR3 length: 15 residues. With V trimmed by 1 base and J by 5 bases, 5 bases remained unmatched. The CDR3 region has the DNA TGTGCCAGCAGTTTAGTAGCGGGAGACGACGAGACCCAGTACTTC. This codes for CASSLVAGDDETQYF.

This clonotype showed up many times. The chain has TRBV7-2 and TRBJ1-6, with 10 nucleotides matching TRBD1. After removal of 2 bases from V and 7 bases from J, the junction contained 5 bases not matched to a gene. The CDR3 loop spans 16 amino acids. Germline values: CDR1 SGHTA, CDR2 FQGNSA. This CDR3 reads CASSLLGQGENSPLHF. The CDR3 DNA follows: TGTGCCAGCAGCTTACTTGGACAGGGGGAGAATTCACCCCTCCACTTT.

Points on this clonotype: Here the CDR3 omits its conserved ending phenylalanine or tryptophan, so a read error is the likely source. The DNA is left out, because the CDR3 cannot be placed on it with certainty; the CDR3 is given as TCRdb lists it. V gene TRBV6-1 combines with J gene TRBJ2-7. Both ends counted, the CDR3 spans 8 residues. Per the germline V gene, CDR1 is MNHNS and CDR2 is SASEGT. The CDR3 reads CASSEDIG.

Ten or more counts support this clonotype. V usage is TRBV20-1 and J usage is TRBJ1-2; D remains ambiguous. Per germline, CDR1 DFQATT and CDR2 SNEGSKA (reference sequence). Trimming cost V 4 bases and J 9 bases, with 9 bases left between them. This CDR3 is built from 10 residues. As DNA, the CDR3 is TGCAGTGCTATTGGTGCGAGCTACACCTTC. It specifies CSAIGASYTF.

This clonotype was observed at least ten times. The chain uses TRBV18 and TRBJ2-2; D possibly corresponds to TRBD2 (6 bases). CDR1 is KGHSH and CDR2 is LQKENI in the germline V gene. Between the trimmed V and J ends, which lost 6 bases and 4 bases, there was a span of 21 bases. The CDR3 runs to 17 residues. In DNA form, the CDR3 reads TGTGCCAGCTCCCCTGAAGCGGGCGGGCGTGTCACCGGGGAGCTGTTTTTT. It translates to CASSPEAGGRVTGELFF.

CDR3 amino acids: CASSLSTAGDAYGYTF. The CDR3 DNA is TGTGCCAGCAGTTTATCGACGGCAGGGGACGCCTATGGCTACACCTTC. The chain employs TRBV27 and TRBJ1-2; TRBD1 is a possible D gene (6 bases). Trimming removed 0 bases from V and 4 bases from J, with 15 bases in between. Per germline, CDR1 MNHEY and CDR2 SMNVEV (reference sequence). CDR3 length: 16 amino acids.

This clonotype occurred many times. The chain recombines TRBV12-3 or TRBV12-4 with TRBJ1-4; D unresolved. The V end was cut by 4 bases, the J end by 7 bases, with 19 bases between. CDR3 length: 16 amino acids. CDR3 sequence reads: CASSSSNLSRREKLFF. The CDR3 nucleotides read TGTGCCAGCAGTTCCTCCAACCTCAGCCGTCGTGAAAAACTGTTTTTT.

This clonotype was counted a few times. DNA of the CDR3: TGCAGTGCTAGAGGTCAGGGAGGGTCACCCCTCCACTTT. This codes for CSARGQGGSPLHF. The chain recombines TRBV20-1 with TRBJ1-6; D is perhaps TRBD1 (5 bases). Germline V gives CDR1 DFQATT, CDR2 SNEGSKA (reference sequence). With 1 base removed from V and 10 bases from J, the gap between germline ends came to 11 bases. CDR3 length: 13 amino acids.